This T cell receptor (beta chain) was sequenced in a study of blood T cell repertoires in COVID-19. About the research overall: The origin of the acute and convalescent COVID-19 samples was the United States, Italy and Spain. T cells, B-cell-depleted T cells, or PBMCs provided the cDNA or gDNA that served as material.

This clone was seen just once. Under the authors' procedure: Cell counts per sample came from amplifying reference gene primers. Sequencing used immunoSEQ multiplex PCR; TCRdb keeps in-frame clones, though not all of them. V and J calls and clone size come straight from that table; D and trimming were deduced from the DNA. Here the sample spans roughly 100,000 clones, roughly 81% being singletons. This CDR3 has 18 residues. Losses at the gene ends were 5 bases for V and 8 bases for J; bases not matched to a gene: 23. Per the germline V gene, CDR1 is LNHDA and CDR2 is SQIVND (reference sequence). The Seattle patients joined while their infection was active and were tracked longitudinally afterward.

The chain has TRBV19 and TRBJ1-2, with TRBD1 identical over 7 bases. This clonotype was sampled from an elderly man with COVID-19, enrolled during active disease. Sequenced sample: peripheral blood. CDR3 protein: CASSSRTGRGRGIGGYTF. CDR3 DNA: TGTGCCAGTAGTTCCCGGACCGGGAGGGGCAGGGGGATTGGAGGCTACACCTTC.